The clone carrying this T cell receptor (beta chain) was detected ten times or more. Its target is unknown. This CDR3 is built from 15 residues. V shed 4 bases and J shed 6 bases, with 19 bases lying between them. This sample is drawn from a study of CD8 T cells in ankylosing spondylitis. Study observations and caveats: Apparently characteristic of ankylosing spondylitis blood was a TCR beta motif (fewer than ten highly homologous variants). In reactive arthritis synovial fluid and blood, some motif variants had been reported before. Matched ankylosing spondylitis synovial fluid reportedly showed significant enrichment of disease-linked clones. Relatively scarce in peripheral blood, disease-linked clones were CD8+.

Library preparation for TCR beta used quantitative 5'-RACE with molecular barcodes. TCRdb analysed the 5' RACE reads with MiXCR anew, one entry per CDR3 protein. The sample lists some 840,000 distinct CDR3 sequences; 12% were seen once. The TCR originated in a male donor with ankylosing spondylitis. The chain has TRBV12-3 or TRBV12-4 and TRBJ2-7; D is perhaps TRBD1 (6 bases). The specimen was blood, either unsorted or a sorted T cell fraction (not recorded which). This CDR3 reads CASSSTGNILREQYF. The CDR3, as DNA: TGTGCCAGCAGTTCCACAGGGAATATTTTGCGCGAGCAGTACTTC.